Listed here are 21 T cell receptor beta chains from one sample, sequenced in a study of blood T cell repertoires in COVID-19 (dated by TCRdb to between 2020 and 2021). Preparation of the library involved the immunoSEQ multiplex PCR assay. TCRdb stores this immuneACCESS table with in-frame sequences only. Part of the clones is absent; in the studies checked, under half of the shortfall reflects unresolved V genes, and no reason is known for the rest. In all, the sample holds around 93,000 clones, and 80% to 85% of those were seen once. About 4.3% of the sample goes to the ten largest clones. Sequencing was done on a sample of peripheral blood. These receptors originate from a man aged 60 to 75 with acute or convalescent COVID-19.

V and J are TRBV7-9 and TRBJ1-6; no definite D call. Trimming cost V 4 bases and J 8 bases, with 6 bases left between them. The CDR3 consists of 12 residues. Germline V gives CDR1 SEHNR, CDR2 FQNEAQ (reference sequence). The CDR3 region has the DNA TGTGCCAGCAGCTCCTTTGATTCACCCCTCCACTTT. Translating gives CASSSFDSPLHF. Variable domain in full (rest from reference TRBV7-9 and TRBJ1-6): DTGVSQNPRHKITKRGQNVTFRCDPISEHNRLYWYRQTLGQGPEFLTYFQNEAQLEKSRLLSDRFSAERPKGSFSTLEIQRTEQGDSAMYLCASSSFDSPLHFGNGTRLTVT.

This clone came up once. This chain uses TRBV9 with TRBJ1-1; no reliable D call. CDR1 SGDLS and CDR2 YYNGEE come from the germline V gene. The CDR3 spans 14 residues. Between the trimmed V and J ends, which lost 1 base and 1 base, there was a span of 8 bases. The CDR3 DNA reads TGTGCCAGCAGCGTATCCCCAGAGAACACTGAAGCTTTCTTT. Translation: CASSVSPENTEAFF. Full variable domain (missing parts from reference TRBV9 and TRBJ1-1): DSGVTQTPKHLITATGQRVTLRCSPRSGDLSVYWYQQSLDQGLQFLIQYYNGEERAKGNILERFSAQQFPDLHSELNLSSLELGDSALYFCASSVSPENTEAFFGQGTRLTVV.

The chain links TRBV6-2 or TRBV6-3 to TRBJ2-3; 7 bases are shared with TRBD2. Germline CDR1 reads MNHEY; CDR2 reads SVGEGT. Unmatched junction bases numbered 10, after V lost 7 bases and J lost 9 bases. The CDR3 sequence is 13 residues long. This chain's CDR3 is CASNPYREGTQYF. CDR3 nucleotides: TGTGCCAGCAACCCTTATAGGGAGGGGACGCAGTATTTT.

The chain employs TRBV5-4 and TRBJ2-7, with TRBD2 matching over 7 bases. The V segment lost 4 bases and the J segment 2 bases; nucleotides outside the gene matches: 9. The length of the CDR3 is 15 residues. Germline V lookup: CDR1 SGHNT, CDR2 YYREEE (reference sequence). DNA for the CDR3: TGTGCCAGCAGCCCTGGGGGGGGTAGGACCTACGAGCAGTACGTC. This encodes CASSPGGGRTYEQYV.

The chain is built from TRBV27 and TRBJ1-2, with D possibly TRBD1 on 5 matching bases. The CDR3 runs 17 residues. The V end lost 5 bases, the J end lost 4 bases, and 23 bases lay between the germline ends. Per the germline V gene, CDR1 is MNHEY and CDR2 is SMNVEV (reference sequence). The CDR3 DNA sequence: TGTGCCAGCAGTCCCGCTGGGACTGCCGGAACCTTCTATGGCTACACCTTC. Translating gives CASSPAGTAGTFYGYTF.

This CDR3 is CASSPRETDTQYF. CDR3 nucleotide sequence: TGTGCCAGCTCACCACGCGAGACAGATACGCAGTATTTT. This chain uses TRBV18 with TRBJ2-3; D not certain. The CDR3 runs 13 residues. Per the germline V gene, CDR1 is KGHSH and CDR2 is LQKENI. Trimming took 1 base from V and 3 from J, leaving 5 bases between them.

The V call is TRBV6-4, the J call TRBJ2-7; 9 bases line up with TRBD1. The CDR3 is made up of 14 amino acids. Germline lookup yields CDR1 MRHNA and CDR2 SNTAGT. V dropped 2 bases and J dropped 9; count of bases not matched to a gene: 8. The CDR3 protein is CASSDRTGAFPQYF. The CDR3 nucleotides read TGTGCCAGCAGTGACCGGACAGGGGCCTTCCCGCAGTACTTC.

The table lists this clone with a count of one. The CDR3 DNA reads as TGTGCCAGCAGCCCCGCCAGGTGGGCCTACAATGAGCAGTTCTTC. Translated, it gives CASSPARWAYNEQFF. V is TRBV3-1 (or the pseudogene TRBV3-2) and J is TRBJ2-1; no definite D call. CDR1 and CDR2 (germline): LGHDT, YNNKEL (reference sequence). There are 15 residues in the CDR3. V was trimmed by 4 bases and J by 2 bases, leaving 12 bases between them.

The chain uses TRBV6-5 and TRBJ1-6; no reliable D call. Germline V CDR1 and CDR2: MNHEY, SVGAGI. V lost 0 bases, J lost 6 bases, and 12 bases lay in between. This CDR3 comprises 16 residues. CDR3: CASSYSIVALNSPLHF. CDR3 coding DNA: TGTGCCAGCAGTTACTCGATTGTAGCACTTAATTCACCCCTCCACTTT.

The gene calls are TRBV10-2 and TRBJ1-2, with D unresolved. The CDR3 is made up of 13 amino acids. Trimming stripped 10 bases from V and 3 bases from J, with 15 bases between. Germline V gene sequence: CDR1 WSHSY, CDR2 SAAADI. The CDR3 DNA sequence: TGCGCCACCCCACGGCAGGTCTACTATGGCTACACCTTC. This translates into CATPRQVYYGYTF.

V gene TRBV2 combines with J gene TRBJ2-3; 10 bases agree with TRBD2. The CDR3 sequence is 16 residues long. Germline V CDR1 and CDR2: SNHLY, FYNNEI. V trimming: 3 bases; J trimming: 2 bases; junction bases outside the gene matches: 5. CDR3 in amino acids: CASSEPAGGPTDTQYF. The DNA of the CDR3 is TGTGCCAGCAGTGAGCCAGCGGGAGGGCCCACAGATACGCAGTATTTT. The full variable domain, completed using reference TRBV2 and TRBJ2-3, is EPEVTQTPSHQVTQMGQEVILRCVPISNHLYFYWYRQILGQKVEFLVSFYNNEISEKSEIFDDQFSVERPDGSNFTLKIRSTKLEDSAMYFCASSEPAGGPTDTQYFGPGTRLTVL.

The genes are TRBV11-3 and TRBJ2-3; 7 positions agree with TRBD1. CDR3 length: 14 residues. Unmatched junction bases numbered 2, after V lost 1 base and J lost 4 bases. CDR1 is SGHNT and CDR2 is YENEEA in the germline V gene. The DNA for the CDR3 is TGTGCCAGCAGCTTAGTTACAGGGGCAGATACGCAGTATTTT. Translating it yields CASSLVTGADTQYF.

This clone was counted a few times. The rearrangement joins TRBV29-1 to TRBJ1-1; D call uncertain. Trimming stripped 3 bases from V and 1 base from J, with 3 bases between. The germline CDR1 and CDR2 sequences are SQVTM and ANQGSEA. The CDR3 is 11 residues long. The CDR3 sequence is CSVDRNTEAFF. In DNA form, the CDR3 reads TGCAGCGTTGACAGGAACACTGAAGCTTTCTTT.

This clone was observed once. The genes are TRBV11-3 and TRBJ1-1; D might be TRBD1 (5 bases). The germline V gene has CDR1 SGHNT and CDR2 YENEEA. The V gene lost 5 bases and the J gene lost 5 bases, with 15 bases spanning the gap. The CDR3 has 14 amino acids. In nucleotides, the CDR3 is TGTGCCAGCAGCATCCCTGGGGGGAGGACTGAAGCTTTCTTT. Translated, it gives CASSIPGGRTEAFF.

CDR3 coding DNA: TGTGCCAGCAGTTACTCGAGGCAGGGAACGAACACTGAAGCTTTCTTT. It specifies CASSYSRQGTNTEAFF. V and J are TRBV6-2 or TRBV6-3 and TRBJ1-1, with D perhaps TRBD1 (5 bases). CDR3 size: 16 residues. Germline-derived CDR1 and CDR2 are MNHEY and SVGEGT. Trimming pared 0 bases from V and 1 base from J, leaving 12 bases between.

DNA of the CDR3: TGTGCCAGCAGTCCAACCCCACAGGGCTCCTACGAGCAGTACGTC. Its protein is CASSPTPQGSYEQYV. V usage is TRBV6-5 and J usage is TRBJ2-7; TRBD1 is a possible D gene (6 bases). Germline V gene sequence: CDR1 MNHEY, CDR2 SVGAGI. There are 15 residues in the CDR3. The ends were cut back, 5 bases at V and 0 bases at J, with 14 bases in the middle.

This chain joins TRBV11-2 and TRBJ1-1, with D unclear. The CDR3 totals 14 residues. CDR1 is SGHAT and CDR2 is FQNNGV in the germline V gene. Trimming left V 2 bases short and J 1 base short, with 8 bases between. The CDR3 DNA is TGTGCCAGCAGCTTACGCGGGCCGAACACTGAAGCTTTCTTT. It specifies CASSLRGPNTEAFF.

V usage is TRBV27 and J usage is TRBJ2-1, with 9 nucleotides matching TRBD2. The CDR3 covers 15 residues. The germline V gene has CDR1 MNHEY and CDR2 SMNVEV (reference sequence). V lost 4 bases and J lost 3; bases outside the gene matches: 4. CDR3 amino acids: CASSWGLADYNEQFF. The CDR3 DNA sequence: TGTGCCAGCAGTTGGGGACTAGCCGACTACAATGAGCAGTTCTTC.

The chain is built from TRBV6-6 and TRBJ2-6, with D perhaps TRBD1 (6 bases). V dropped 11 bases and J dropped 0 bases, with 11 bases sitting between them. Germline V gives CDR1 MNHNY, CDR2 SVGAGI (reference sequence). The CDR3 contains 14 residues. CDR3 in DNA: TGTGCCGGACAGCGAAACTCTGGGGCCAACGTCCTGACTTTC. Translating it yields CAGQRNSGANVLTF.

CDR3 nucleotide sequence: TGTGCCAGCAGTCAAGGGCAAGGGGGACCCCCCTACGAGCAGTACTTC. This translates into CASSQGQGGPPYEQYF. The chain is built from TRBV28 and TRBJ2-7, with D possibly being TRBD1 (6 bases). V lost 5 bases and J lost 2, with 19 bases in between. Germline V gene lookup returns CDR1 MDHEN and CDR2 SYDVKM. The CDR3 sequence is 16 residues long.

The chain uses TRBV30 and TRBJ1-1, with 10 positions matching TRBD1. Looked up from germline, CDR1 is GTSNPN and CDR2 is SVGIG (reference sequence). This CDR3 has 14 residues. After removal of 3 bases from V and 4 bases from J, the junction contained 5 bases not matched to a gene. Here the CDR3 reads CAWSIGDRGTEAFF. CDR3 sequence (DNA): TGTGCCTGGAGCATTGGGGACAGGGGCACTGAAGCTTTCTTT.